The rows below give T cell receptor beta chains drawn from one sample of a study of T-cell reconstitution after alpha-beta-depleted transplantation in children. Via MiXCR, TCRdb re-called the PCR reads, giving one row per CDR3 protein. The sample has almost 600,000 distinct CDR3 sequences; roughly 30% are singletons. The sample here was PBMCs, taken before TCRalphabeta/CD19-depleted stem cell transplant. The receptor source for this set is a boy under two years old with Wiskott-Aldrich syndrome, due to receive a stem cell transplant. Both conserved end residues are part of each CDR3. A D gene is named only where the DNA matches it firmly. Rows give clone size only sometimes, using once, few, many, or a class for an expanded clone.

d_gene	j_gene	abundance	v_gene	CDR3aa	CDR3nt
-	TRBJ2-4	-	TRBV7-2	CASSLGPIIGPFF	TGTGCCAGCAGCCTAGGGCCTATTATAGGCCCTTTCTTC
-	TRBJ2-1	-	TRBV6-5	CASSYSPSYNEQFF	TGTGCCAGCAGTTACTCTCCCTCCTACAATGAGCAGTTCTTC
TRBD1	TRBJ2-2	few	TRBV30	CAWRAGTANTGELFF	TGTGCCTGGAGGGCCGGGACAGCTAACACCGGGGAGCTGTTTTTT
TRBD2	TRBJ2-7	-	TRBV15	CATSVTSGTRFF	TGTGCCACCAGCGTGACTAGCGGGACCCGCTTCTTC
-	TRBJ2-3	few	TRBV20-1	CSASYGTQYF	TGCAGTGCTAGTTATGGCACGCAGTATTTT
TRBD2	TRBJ2-5	few	TRBV6-2/TRBV6-3	CASSLGGALQETQYF	TGTGCCAGCAGCCTGGGAGGGGCGCTCCAAGAGACCCAGTACTTC
-	TRBJ2-7	-	TRBV6-6	CASSSLLAEQYF	TGTGCCAGCAGTTCCCTACTGGCCGAGCAGTACTTC
-	TRBJ2-3	-	TRBV3-1	CASSQVWGDTQYF	TGTGCCAGCAGCCAAGTTTGGGGAGATACGCAGTATTTT
-	TRBJ2-7	few	TRBV7-8	CASSSRQALYEQYF	TGTGCCAGCAGCTCCCGACAGGCTCTCTACGAGCAGTACTTC
-	TRBJ2-5	-	TRBV29-1	CSVEEGRGQETQYF	TGCAGCGTTGAAGAGGGGAGAGGACAAGAGACCCAGTACTTC
TRBD1	TRBJ1-5	-	TRBV10-3	CAISEGFGTGTSNQPQHF	TGTGCCATCAGTGAGGGATTTGGGACAGGGACCAGCAATCAGCCCCAGCATTTT
-	TRBJ1-2	few	TRBV20-1	CSATDRTGYTF	TGCAGTGCCACGGACAGAACTGGCTACACCTTC
TRBD1	TRBJ2-1	few	TRBV5-1	CASSPINTGQGKFF	TGCGCCAGCAGCCCTATCAACACCGGACAGGGGAAGTTCTTC
-	TRBJ2-7	many	TRBV5-1	CASSLGDYEQYF	TGCGCCAGCAGCTTGGGGGACTACGAGCAGTACTTC
-	TRBJ1-1	once	TRBV5-1	CASSISSQVNTEAFF	TGCGCCAGCAGCATTTCCTCACAGGTGAACACTGAAGCTTTCTTT
-	TRBJ2-7	-	TRBV7-9	CASSPIGGGKYYEQYF	TGTGCCAGCAGCCCGATTGGAGGGGGGAAGTACTACGAGCAGTACTTC
-	TRBJ2-2	-	TRBV6-5	CASSYGYRGGELFF	TGTGCCAGCAGTTACGGTTACAGAGGGGGGGAGCTGTTTTTT
-	TRBJ2-1	few	TRBV20-1	CSAPTNAMSSGPYNEQFF	TGCAGTGCTCCCACCAATGCCATGTCGAGCGGGCCCTACAATGAGCAGTTCTTC
-	TRBJ2-2	-	TRBV5-1	CASSLYGGDTGELFF	TGCGCCAGCAGCTTGTACGGAGGGGACACCGGGGAGCTGTTTTTT
-	TRBJ1-4	few	TRBV5-1	CASSLEGKLFF	TGCGCCAGCAGCTTGGAAGGAAAACTGTTTTTT
-	TRBJ2-5	-	TRBV20-1	CSAISGWRYQETQYF	TGCAGTGCCATAAGCGGGTGGAGGTACCAAGAGACCCAGTACTTC
TRBD2	TRBJ2-7	few	TRBV7-2	CASSLDPGGPYEQYF	TGTGCCAGCAGCTTAGATCCGGGAGGGCCCTACGAGCAGTACTTC
-	TRBJ2-4	few	TRBV10-3	CAISEFGKEGKNIQYF	TGTGCCATCAGTGAATTCGGGAAGGAGGGCAAAAACATTCAGTACTTC
TRBD2	TRBJ2-1	few	TRBV7-4	CASSLAGTSGRNEQFF	TGTGCCAGCAGCTTAGCCGGGACTAGCGGGAGGAATGAGCAGTTCTTC
TRBD1	TRBJ1-2	-	TRBV27	CASSFPGTGNGYTF	TGTGCCAGCAGTTTCCCCGGGACAGGGAATGGCTACACCTTC
-	TRBJ1-1	few	TRBV5-1	CASSLLGDVNTEAFF	TGCGCCAGCAGCTTGTTAGGGGACGTGAACACTGAAGCTTTCTTT
-	TRBJ2-3	few	TRBV28	CASSFEGFTDTQYF	TGTGCCAGCAGTTTTGAGGGCTTCACAGATACGCAGTATTTT
TRBD1	TRBJ2-1	few	TRBV20-1	CSAYTPGQGANEQFF	TGCAGTGCCTACACTCCGGGACAGGGGGCGAATGAGCAGTTCTTC
TRBD1	TRBJ2-3	once	TRBV12-3/TRBV12-4	CASRKKGQGIADTQYF	TGTGCCAGCAGGAAGAAGGGACAGGGCATCGCAGATACGCAGTATTTT
-	TRBJ2-2	-	TRBV20-1	CSARAVRGELFF	TGCAGTGCTAGGGCTGTCAGGGGGGAGCTGTTTTTT
TRBD2	TRBJ2-3	-	TRBV20-1	CSATPSGRRVDTQYF	TGCAGTGCTACACCTAGCGGGAGGCGGGTAGATACGCAGTATTTT
TRBD2	TRBJ2-5	-	TRBV5-5	CASSSGGTSGIETQYF	TGTGCCAGCAGCTCAGGGGGGACTAGCGGGATAGAGACCCAGTACTTC
TRBD2	TRBJ2-3	-	TRBV5-1	CASSWGLVRDTDTQYF	TGCGCCAGCAGCTGGGGACTAGTTAGGGACACAGATACGCAGTATTTT
-	TRBJ2-2	-	TRBV6-1	CASSVPVGGGANTGELFF	TGTGCCAGCAGTGTCCCTGTGGGGGGCGGCGCGAACACCGGGGAGCTGTTTTTT
TRBD1	TRBJ1-2	few	TRBV5-1	CASSDRGGVRGYTF	TGCGCCAGCAGCGACAGGGGAGGGGTGCGTGGCTACACCTTC
-	TRBJ1-2	few	TRBV12-3/TRBV12-4	CASRRYSYGYTF	TGTGCCAGCAGGCGGTACAGCTATGGCTACACCTTC
-	TRBJ2-5	few	TRBV7-9	CASTRGRQETQYF	TGTGCCAGCACTCGGGGTCGCCAAGAGACCCAGTACTTC
-	TRBJ2-5	-	TRBV5-4	CASSIQRRLEETQYF	TGTGCCAGCAGTATACAGCGGCGCCTAGAAGAGACCCAGTACTTC
TRBD1	TRBJ2-7	-	TRBV14	CASSQVGSGGEQYF	TGTGCCAGCAGCCAAGTCGGGTCAGGGGGAGAGCAGTACTTC
-	TRBJ1-4	-	TRBV28	CASSLVSGQSEKLFF	TGTGCCAGCAGTTTGGTTTCGGGGCAGTCCGAAAAACTGTTTTTT
TRBD1	TRBJ1-5	few	TRBV2	CASSSPGQGHQPQHF	TGTGCCAGCAGTTCGCCGGGACAGGGACATCAGCCCCAGCATTTT
-	TRBJ2-2	-	TRBV3-1	CASRQPNTGELFF	TGTGCCAGCAGGCAACCGAACACCGGGGAGCTGTTTTTT
-	TRBJ2-1	many	TRBV5-1	CASSLAGGIAYNEQFF	TGCGCCAGCAGCTTGGCCGGCGGGATTGCCTACAATGAGCAGTTCTTC